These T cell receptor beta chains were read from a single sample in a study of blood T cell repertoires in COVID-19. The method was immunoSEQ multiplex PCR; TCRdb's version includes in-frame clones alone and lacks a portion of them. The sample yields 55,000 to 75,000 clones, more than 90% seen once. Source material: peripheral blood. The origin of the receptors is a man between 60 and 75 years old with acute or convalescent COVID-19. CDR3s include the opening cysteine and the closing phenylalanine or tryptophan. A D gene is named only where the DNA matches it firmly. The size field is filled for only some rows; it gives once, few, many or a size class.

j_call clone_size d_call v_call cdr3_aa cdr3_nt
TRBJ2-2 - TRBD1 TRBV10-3 CAISGQDRNTGELFF TGTGCCATCAGCGGACAGGATCGAAACACCGGGGAGCTGTTTTTT
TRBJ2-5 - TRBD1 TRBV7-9 CASSAPSGTEETQYF TGTGCCAGCAGCGCGCCGTCCGGGACAGAAGAGACCCAGTACTTC
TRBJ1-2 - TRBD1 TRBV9 CASSAPGTGGYGYTF TGTGCCAGCAGCGCGCCCGGGACAGGGGGATATGGCTACACCTTC
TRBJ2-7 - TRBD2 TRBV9 CASSGTSGAYEQYF TGTGCCAGCAGCGGGACTAGCGGGGCTTACGAGCAGTACTTC
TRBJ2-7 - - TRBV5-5 CASSLEAGQSYEQYF TGTGCCAGCAGCCTTGAGGCGGGACAGTCCTACGAGCAGTACTTC
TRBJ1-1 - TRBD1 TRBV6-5 CASSQKPRQGGEAFF TGTGCCAGCAGTCAAAAACCCAGACAGGGGGGGGAAGCTTTCTTT
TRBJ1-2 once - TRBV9 CASSVDITGGGEHGYTF TGTGCCAGCAGCGTAGATATAACGGGGGGTGGGGAGCATGGCTACACCTTC
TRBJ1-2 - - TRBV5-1 CASSLARQGGGSNYGYTF TGCGCCAGCAGCTTGGCCCGGCAGGGCGGGGGATCTAACTATGGCTACACCTTC
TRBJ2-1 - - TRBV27 CASSSPGSRLYNEQFF TGTGCCAGCAGTTCCCCGGGGTCGCGATTGTACAATGAGCAGTTCTTC
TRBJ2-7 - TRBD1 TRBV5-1 CASSEGQASSYEQYF TGCGCCAGCAGCGAAGGACAGGCGAGCTCCTACGAGCAGTACTTC
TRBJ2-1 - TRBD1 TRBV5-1 CASQTGTASNEQFF TGCGCCAGCCAAACCGGGACAGCGTCTAATGAGCAGTTCTTC
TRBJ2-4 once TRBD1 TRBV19 CASSIARDSLGNIQYF TGTGCCAGTAGTATAGCACGGGACAGCCTCGGAAACATTCAGTACTTC
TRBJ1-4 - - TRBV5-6 CASSLGEGSNEKLFF TGTGCCAGCAGCTTGGGAGAGGGTTCTAATGAAAAACTGTTTTTT
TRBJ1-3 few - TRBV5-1 CASSLAWGRTGNTIYF TGCGCCAGCAGCTTGGCCTGGGGGCGCACTGGAAACACCATATATTTT
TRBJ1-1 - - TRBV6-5 CASSWDQDTNTEAFF TGTGCCAGCAGTTGGGATCAGGACACGAACACTGAAGCTTTCTTT
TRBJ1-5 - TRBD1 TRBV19 CASSWDRFNQPQHF TGTGCCAGTAGTTGGGACAGATTCAATCAGCCCCAGCATTTT
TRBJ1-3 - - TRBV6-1 CASSGGDRLTGNTIYF TGTGCCAGCAGTGGAGGAGACAGACTCACTGGAAACACCATATATTTT
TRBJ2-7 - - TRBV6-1 CASSESRAYEQYF TGTGCCAGCAGTGAATCACGAGCCTACGAGCAGTACTTC
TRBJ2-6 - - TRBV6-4 CASSDVSRGANVLTF TGTGCCAGCAGTGACGTCTCCAGGGGGGCCAACGTCCTGACTTTC
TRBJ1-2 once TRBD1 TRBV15 CATSRGRTGYGYTF TGTGCCACCAGCAGAGGTCGGACAGGCTATGGCTACACCTTC
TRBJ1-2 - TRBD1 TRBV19 CASSTSDWSGGGSANYGYTF TGTGCCAGTAGTACATCCGATTGGTCAGGGGGCGGTTCGGCTAACTATGGCTACACCTTC
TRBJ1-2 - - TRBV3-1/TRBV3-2 CASSQASSWGYTF TGTGCCAGCAGCCAAGCAAGCTCTTGGGGCTACACCTTC
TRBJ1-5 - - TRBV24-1 CATSDSRGGTQPQHF TGTGCCACCAGTGATTCGAGGGGGGGCACTCAGCCCCAGCATTTT
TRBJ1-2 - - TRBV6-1 CASSEARVAAGYTF TGTGCCAGCAGTGAAGCCCGGGTAGCGGCTGGCTACACCTTC
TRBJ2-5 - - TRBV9 CASSLTEETQYF TGTGCCAGCAGCCTGACAGAAGAGACCCAGTACTTC
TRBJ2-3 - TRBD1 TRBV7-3 CASRQGAEDTQYF TGTGCCAGCCGACAGGGGGCAGAAGATACGCAGTATTTT
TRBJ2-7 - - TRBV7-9 CASSLEQGSYEQYF TGTGCCAGCAGCTTAGAACAGGGATCCTACGAGCAGTACTTC
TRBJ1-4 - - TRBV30 CACSREGTNEKLFF TGTGCCTGCTCCCGGGAGGGAACTAATGAAAAACTGTTTTTT
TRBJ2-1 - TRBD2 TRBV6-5 CATATSGASYNEQFF TGTGCCACAGCGACGAGCGGGGCCTCCTACAATGAGCAGTTCTTC
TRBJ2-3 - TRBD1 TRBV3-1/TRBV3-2 CASSSRTGNLFHTDTQYF TGTGCCAGCAGCTCCCGGACAGGGAATCTTTTCCACACAGATACGCAGTATTTT
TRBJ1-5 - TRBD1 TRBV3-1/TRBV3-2 CASSQGQGAQPQHF TGTGCCAGCAGCCAAGGACAGGGGGCACAGCCCCAGCATTTT